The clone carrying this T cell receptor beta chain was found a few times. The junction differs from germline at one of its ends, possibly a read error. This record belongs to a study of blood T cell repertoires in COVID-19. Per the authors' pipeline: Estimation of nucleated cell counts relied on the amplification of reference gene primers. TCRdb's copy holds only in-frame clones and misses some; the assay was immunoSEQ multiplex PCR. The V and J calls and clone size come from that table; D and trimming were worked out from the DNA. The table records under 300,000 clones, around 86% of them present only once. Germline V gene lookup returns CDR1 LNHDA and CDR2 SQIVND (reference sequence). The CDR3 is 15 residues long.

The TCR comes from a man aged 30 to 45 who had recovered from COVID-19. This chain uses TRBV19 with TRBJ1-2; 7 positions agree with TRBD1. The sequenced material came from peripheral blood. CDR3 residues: CASKGTDPPKYGYTF. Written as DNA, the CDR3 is TGTGCCAGTAAGGGGACAGACCCTCCTAAATATGGCTACACCTTC.